This entry lists 10 T cell receptor beta chains sequenced from one sample in a study of T cell responses to AZD1222 COVID-19 vaccine. Assay: immunoSEQ multiplex PCR; the TCRdb copy retains only in-frame clones and omits some. This sample yields around 120,000 clones, of which approximately 90% are seen a single time; roughly 1.6% belongs to the top ten. This specimen was peripheral blood, taken 28 days after the second AZD1222 dose. Every receptor here comes from an adult who received the AZD1222 COVID-19 vaccine.

The chain joins TRBV7-8 to TRBJ1-6; no clear D gene. The V gene's germline CDR1 is SGHVS and CDR2 FQNEAQ. This CDR3 is 17 amino acids long. V dropped 3 bases and J dropped 0 bases, with 12 bases sitting between them. The CDR3 protein is CASSFGDWSSYNSPLHF. The CDR3 coding sequence is TGTGCCAGCAGCTTCGGAGACTGGAGCTCCTATAATTCACCCCTCCACTTT.

This clone was picked up one time. This chain connects TRBV10-3 to TRBJ1-3; D remains unclear. The CDR3 has 15 residues. V gave up 0 bases and J gave up 3 bases, with 9 bases separating them. CDR1 and CDR2 from the germline V gene are ENHRY and SYGVKD. This CDR3 reads CAISESDGSGNTIYF. DNA for the CDR3: TGTGCCATCAGTGAGTCGGACGGTAGTGGAAACACCATATATTTT.

The chain uses TRBV9 and TRBJ2-6; no reliable D call. V dropped 0 bases and J dropped 4 bases, with 11 bases sitting between them. CDR1 and CDR2 (germline): SGDLS, YYNGEE. The CDR3 has 16 amino acids. CDR3 in DNA: TGTGCCAGCAGCGTAGGTCGGTATACGGGGGCCAACGTCCTGACTTTC. Translated: CASSVGRYTGANVLTF. The full variable domain, in which reference TRBV9 and TRBJ2-6 provide the parts outside the CDR3, is DSGVTQTPKHLITATGQRVTLRCSPRSGDLSVYWYQQSLDQGLQFLIQYYNGEERAKGNILERFSAQQFPDLHSELNLSSLELGDSALYFCASSVGRYTGANVLTFGAGSRLTVL.

V is TRBV28 and J is TRBJ1-1, with TRBD1 as a possible D gene (6 bases). CDR1 and CDR2 from the germline V gene are MDHEN and SYDVKM. This CDR3 contains 14 residues. The V end lost 3 bases, the J end lost 7 bases, and 15 bases lay between the germline ends. This CDR3 is CASSFGTINNEAFF. For the CDR3, the DNA is TGTGCCAGCAGTTTCGGGACAATCAATAATGAAGCTTTCTTT.

The rearrangement joins TRBV15 to TRBJ2-1; 9 bases match TRBD2. Germline CDR1 reads LNHNV; CDR2 reads YYDKDF (reference sequence). The CDR3 has 18 residues. V was clipped by 0 bases and J by 6 bases; unmatched bases: 12. The CDR3: CATSRDRGGLAPTNEQFF. For the CDR3, the DNA is TGTGCCACCAGCAGAGATCGCGGAGGACTAGCGCCGACCAATGAGCAGTTCTTC.

V gene TRBV6-1 combines with J gene TRBJ1-6; 8 bases are shared with TRBD1. CDR3 length equals 16 residues. The trim removed 3 bases at V and 6 bases at J, leaving 7 bases unmatched. Per the germline V gene, CDR1 is MNHNS and CDR2 is SASEGT. CDR3 bases: TGTGCCAGCAGTGACCCCTGGACAGGGTTTAATTCACCCCTCCACTTT. Its protein is CASSDPWTGFNSPLHF.

This rearrangement joins TRBV19 to TRBJ2-1; the D gene is possibly TRBD2 (6 bases). The CDR3 has 15 residues. CDR1 is LNHDA, CDR2 SQIVND, per germline (reference sequence). Trimming left V 5 bases short and J 1 base short, with 12 bases between. The CDR3 loop reads CASSHGRRSYNEQFF. CDR3 DNA sequence: TGTGCCAGTAGTCATGGGAGGCGATCCTACAATGAGCAGTTCTTC.

V gene TRBV6-5 combines with J gene TRBJ2-7; 9 bases agree with TRBD2. Losses at the gene ends were 6 bases for V and 5 bases for J; bases not matched to a gene: 5. Looked up from germline, CDR1 is MNHEY and CDR2 is SVGAGI. The CDR3 is 13 residues long. CDR3 sequence reads: CASSMTSGHEQYF. The DNA for the CDR3 is TGTGCCAGCAGCATGACTAGCGGCCACGAGCAGTACTTC.

In this sample, this clone turned up once. The V and J genes are TRBV19 and TRBJ1-2, with TRBD1 identical over 8 bases. V lost 5 bases to trimming and J lost 8 bases; unmatched junction nucleotides: 10. The CDR3 consists of 14 residues. CDR1 and CDR2 from the germline V gene are LNHDA and SQIVND (reference sequence). CDR3 sequence reads: CASSESRGRGGYTF. In nucleotides, the CDR3 is TGTGCCAGTAGTGAAAGCAGGGGGCGTGGGGGCTACACCTTC.

The chain couples TRBV10-1 to TRBJ2-3; 7 bases match TRBD2. This CDR3 is 14 amino acids long. V gave up 4 bases and J gave up 9 bases; unmatched junction bases: 10. Germline CDR1 reads WNHNN; CDR2 reads SYGVQD (reference sequence). The CDR3 region has the DNA TGCGCCAGCAGTGGGGCGGGAGCCCGGGAGACGCAGTATTTT. Translating gives CASSGAGARETQYF.